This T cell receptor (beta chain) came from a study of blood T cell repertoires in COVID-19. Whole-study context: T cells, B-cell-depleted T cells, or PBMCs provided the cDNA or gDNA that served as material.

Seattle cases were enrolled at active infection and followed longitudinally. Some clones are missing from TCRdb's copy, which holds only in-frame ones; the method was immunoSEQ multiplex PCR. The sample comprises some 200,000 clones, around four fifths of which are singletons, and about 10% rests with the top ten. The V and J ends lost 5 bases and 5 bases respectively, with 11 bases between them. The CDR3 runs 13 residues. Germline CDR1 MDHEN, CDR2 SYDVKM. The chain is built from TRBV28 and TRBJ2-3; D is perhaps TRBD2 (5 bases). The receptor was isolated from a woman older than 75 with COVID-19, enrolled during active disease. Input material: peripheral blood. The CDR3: CASSPPRVDTQYF. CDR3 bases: TGTGCCAGCAGTCCTCCGCGGGTAGATACGCAGTATTTT.